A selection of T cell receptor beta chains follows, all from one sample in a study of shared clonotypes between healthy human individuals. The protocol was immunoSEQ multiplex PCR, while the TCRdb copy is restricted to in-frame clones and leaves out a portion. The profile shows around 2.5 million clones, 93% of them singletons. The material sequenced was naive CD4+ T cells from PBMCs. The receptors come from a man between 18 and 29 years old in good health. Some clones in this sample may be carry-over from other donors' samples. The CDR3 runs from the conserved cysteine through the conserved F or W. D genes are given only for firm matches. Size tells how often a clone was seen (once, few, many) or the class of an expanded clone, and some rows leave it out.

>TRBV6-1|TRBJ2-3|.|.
TGTGCCAGCAGTCCTCGGACGGGAGATACGCAGTATTTT
CASSPRTGDTQYF
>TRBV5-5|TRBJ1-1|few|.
TGTGCCAGCAGCTTGGGGCCGAACACTGAAGCTTTCTTT
CASSLGPNTEAFF
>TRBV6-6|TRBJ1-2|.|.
TGTGCCAGCAGTTTCTCGGGGCAGGCGCTCGGCTACACCTTC
CASSFSGQALGYTF
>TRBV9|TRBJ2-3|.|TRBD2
TGTGCCAGCAGCAGACGGCGCGGGGTAGCGGGAGTAGATACGCAGTATTTT
CASSRRRGVAGVDTQYF
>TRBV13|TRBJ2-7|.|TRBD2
TGTGCCAGCAGCGCATGGGCTAGCGGGACCTACGAGCAGTACTTC
CASSAWASGTYEQYF
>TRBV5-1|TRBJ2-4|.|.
TGCGCCAGCAGCTTTACAGTAACCAAAAACATTCAGTACTTC
CASSFTVTKNIQYF
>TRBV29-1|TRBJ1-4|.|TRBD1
TGCAGCGCGAGAGGGGGCACTAATGAAAAACTGTTTTTT
CSARGGTNEKLFF
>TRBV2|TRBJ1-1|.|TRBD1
TGTGCCACCCGACAGGGGATGAACACTGAAGCTTTCTTT
CATRQGMNTEAFF
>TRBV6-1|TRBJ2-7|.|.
TGTGCCAGCAGTGAAGCGCTAGGTCGGGAGCAGTACTTC
CASSEALGREQYF
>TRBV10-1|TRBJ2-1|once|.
TGCGCCAGCAGTGACTTGGCAGCCGAGTCCTACAATGAGCAGTTCTTC
CASSDLAAESYNEQFF
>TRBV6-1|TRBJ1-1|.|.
TGTGCCAGCAGGATGCAGCTAACCGCTTTCTTT
CASRMQLTAFF
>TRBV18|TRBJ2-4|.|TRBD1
TGTGCCAGCTCAGCCACAGGGGGCCAAAGGGACATTCAGTACTTC
CASSATGGQRDIQYF
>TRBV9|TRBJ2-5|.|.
TGTGCCAGCAGCGTCGGAGAAAGGGAGACCCAGTACTTC
CASSVGERETQYF
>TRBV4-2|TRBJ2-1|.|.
TGTGCCAGCAGCCAAGATGGGTTTAGCAATGAGCAGTTCTTC
CASSQDGFSNEQFF
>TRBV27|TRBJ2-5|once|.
TGTGCCAGCAGTTTAAGGGGGTCGGCAGCACGGCGGGAGACCCAGTACTTC
CASSLRGSAARRETQYF
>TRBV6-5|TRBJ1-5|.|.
TGTGCCAGCAGTTCTAACCGGGACACCTATCAGCCCCAGCATTTT
CASSSNRDTYQPQHF
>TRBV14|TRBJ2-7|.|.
TGTGCCAGCAGCCGAGGACTCCCCGACGAGCAGTACTTC
CASSRGLPDEQYF
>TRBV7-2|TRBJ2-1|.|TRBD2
TGTGCCAGCAGCTTAGTGTCGCTAGCGGGAGGGCCTTACAATGAGCAGTTCTTC
CASSLVSLAGGPYNEQFF
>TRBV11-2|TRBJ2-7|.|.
TGTGCCAGCAGCTTAGTGGCCTCCGAGCAGTACTTC
CASSLVASEQYF
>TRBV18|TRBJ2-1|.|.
TGTGCCAGCTCGGGATCACGCTCCTACAATGAGCAGTTCTTC
CASSGSRSYNEQFF
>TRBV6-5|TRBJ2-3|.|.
TGTGCCAGCAGTTACCGGCTAGGAGGGGTAGATACGCAGTATTTT
CASSYRLGGVDTQYF
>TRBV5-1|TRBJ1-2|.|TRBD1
TGCGCCAGCAGCTTGAGAGGGGGCGACTGGGATGGCTACACCTTC
CASSLRGGDWDGYTF
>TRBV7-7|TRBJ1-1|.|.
TGTGCCAGCAGCCCACCCGGGGCCGAGCAAGCTTTCTTT
CASSPPGAEQAFF
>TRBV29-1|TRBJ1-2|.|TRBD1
TGCAGCGCCGGACAGGGGGCTAGGGATGGCTACACCTTC
CSAGQGARDGYTF
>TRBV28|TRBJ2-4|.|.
TGTGCCAGCAGCCGTCTGGACATTCAGTACTTC
CASSRLDIQYF
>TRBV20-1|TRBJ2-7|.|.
TGCAGTGCTAGCCCAGACGAGCAGTACTTC
CSASPDEQYF
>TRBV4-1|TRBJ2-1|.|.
TGCGCCAGCAGCCAGACTAGAGAGCAGTTCTTC
CASSQTREQFF
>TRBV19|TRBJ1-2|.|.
TGTGCCAGTAGTATACAGGGTCGATCCTATGGCTACACCTTC
CASSIQGRSYGYTF
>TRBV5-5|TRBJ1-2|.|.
TGTGCCAGCAGCTTAGGGAACTATGGCTACACCTTC
CASSLGNYGYTF
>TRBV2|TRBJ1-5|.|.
TGTGCCAGCAGTGCCGCGGGGGCGCCTCATCAGCCCCAGCATTTT
CASSAAGAPHQPQHF
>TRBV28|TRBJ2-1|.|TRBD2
TGTGCCGCAGGCGGGAGTATTTGGAAAAATGAGCAGTTCTTC
CAAGGSIWKNEQFF
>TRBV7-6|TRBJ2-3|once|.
TGTGCCAGCAGCTTCACTGAGCGGGTCTACACAGATACGCAGTATTTT
CASSFTERVYTDTQYF
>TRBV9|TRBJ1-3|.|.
TGTGCCAGCAGCGCCGCACCGTCTGGAAACACCATATATTTT
CASSAAPSGNTIYF
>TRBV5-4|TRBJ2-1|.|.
TGTGCCAGCAGCTTGGACCAGCGAACCTACAATGAGCAGTTCTTC
CASSLDQRTYNEQFF
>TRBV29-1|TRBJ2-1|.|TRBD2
TGCAGCGGAGTGAAGCGGGAGGGGAACCGAAACAATGAGCAGTTCTTC
CSGVKREGNRNNEQFF
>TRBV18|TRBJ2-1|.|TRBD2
TGTGCCAGCACCTGGACCAGCGGGACTTCCCGCCCCTCCTACAATGAGCAGTTCTTC
CASTWTSGTSRPSYNEQFF
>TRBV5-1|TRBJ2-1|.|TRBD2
TGCGCCAGCAGCTTGTTAGGGACTAGCGGGCAGAGCTACAATGAGCAGTTCTTC
CASSLLGTSGQSYNEQFF
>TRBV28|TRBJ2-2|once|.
TGTGCCAGCAGTGCGAGGCATTTTAACACCGGGGAGCTGTTTTTT
CASSARHFNTGELFF
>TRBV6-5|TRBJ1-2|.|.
TGTGCCAGCAGTCAACCGGGGACCGACTATGGCTACACCTTC
CASSQPGTDYGYTF
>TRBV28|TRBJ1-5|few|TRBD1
TGTGCCAGCAGCCTCAACAGGGGACAGCCCCAGCATTTT
CASSLNRGQPQHF
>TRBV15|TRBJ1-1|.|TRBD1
TGTGCCACCAGCAGAGATGCAGGGGGAGTCACTGAAGCTTTCTTT
CATSRDAGGVTEAFF
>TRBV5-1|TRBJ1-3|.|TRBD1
TGCGCCAGCAGCCCTTTTTCGACAGGGGCTGCAGGAAACACCATATATTTT
CASSPFSTGAAGNTIYF
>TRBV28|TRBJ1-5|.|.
TGTGCCACCCTGGAAATAACTACAGGGTCGAATCAGCCCCAGCATTTT
CATLEITTGSNQPQHF
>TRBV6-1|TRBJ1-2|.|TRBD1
TGTGCCAGCAGTATGCTCCGGGACAGGGGGCTTGGCTACACCTTC
CASSMLRDRGLGYTF
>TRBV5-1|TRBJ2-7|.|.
TGCGCCAGCAGCTTCCAGGGGGGACCCTACGAGCAGTACTTC
CASSFQGGPYEQYF
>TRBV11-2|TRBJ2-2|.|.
TGTGCCAGCAGCCACGGGGTAGTCACCGGGGAGCTGTTTTTT
CASSHGVVTGELFF
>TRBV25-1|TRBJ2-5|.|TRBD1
TGTGCCAGCAGCCCGGGACAGTTGAGGTTGGAGACCCAGTACTTC
CASSPGQLRLETQYF
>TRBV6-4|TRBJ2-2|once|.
TGTGCCAGCAGCCAAGGGGCAGCGAACACCGGGGAGCTGTTTTTT
CASSQGAANTGELFF
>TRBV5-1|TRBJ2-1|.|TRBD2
TGCGCCAGCAGCTGGGGGACTAGCGGGAGAAACAATGAGCAGTTCTTC
CASSWGTSGRNNEQFF
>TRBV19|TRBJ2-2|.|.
TGTGCCAGTAGTATGGGACGGGTTGGCGGGGAGCTGTTTTTT
CASSMGRVGGELFF